This TCR beta chain stems from a study of T cell responses to AZD1222 COVID-19 vaccine (dated by TCRdb to the early 2020s). Regarding the research as a whole: AZD1222 recipients given second doses at about 4 weeks or at about 12 weeks were pooled, since spike-specific TCR depth and breadth were not found to differ between the two schedules. A total of 233 trial participants underwent TCR sequencing, of whom 207 had received two doses of AZD1222 and approximately 26 had received two doses of the MenACWY control vaccine. Enrollment into the trials was organized by age into subgroups of 18-55, 56-69 and 70-plus years, and those subgroups contained roughly 150, 30 and 60 TCR-sequenced participants, respectively.

A note on this clone: What this receptor recognizes is not known. No base qualities exist here, and no much larger clone lies one base off it.

The CDR3 regions of human TCRbeta chains were analyzed by immunosequencing. From the authors' description of their analysis: TCRs in the repertoires were matched against a reference library of SARS-CoV-2-specific TCRs that had been generated with the MIRA antigen-specificity platform. Breadth was defined as the fraction of unique TCRs that were SARS-CoV-2-associated. Depth was defined as the fraction of total T cells that were SARS-CoV-2-associated. Using the MIRA data, every spike-specific TCR was mapped to the spike region that the TCR reacted to and assigned to either a CD4 or a CD8 class. Log10-transformed breadth and depth values were compared by one-way ANOVA with Sidak's multiple comparisons tests. Sourced from immuneACCESS, this table was stored by TCRdb with only in-frame sequences that have V and J called. A share of the clones is absent; for the studies checked, an unresolved V gene accounts for under half, and the remainder has no known explanation. That table furnishes V, J and clone size, whereas the DNA furnished D and trimming. The sample table contains some 150,000 clones; only one count was recorded for 85% to 95% of them. The biggest ten clones account for about 1% of the sample.

This specimen's time point label, interpreted: baseline before first vaccination. Vaccinee samples were obtained from the UK trials COV001 and COV002, which included a single-blind randomized controlled phase 2/3 trial of AZD1222 (ChAdOx1 nCoV-19) in healthy adults. For TCRbeta chain sequencing, PBMC samples from trial participants were taken at day 0 and at day 28 after the second dose. Reading the germline V gene gives CDR1 MDHEN and CDR2 SYDVKM. The V end loses 4 bases and the J end loses 6 bases, and a stretch of 9 bases separates them. Including cysteine and phenylalanine, the CDR3 has 12 amino acids. Just the 36-base CDR3 DNA is kept, in frame starting at base 1. Overall study outcomes, separate from this receptor: Conclusions about previously exposed vaccinees are limited because only five to seven AZD1222 recipients were SARS-CoV-2 seropositive at baseline. Participants were mostly white British and included more females than males, and it was suggested by the authors that clonal diversity may have been underestimated. Epitopes outside the regions mutated in the B.1.351 and B.1.1.7 variants were reportedly recognized by nearly half of the unique spike-specific TCRs. In the small 56-69-year group, the increase in depth fell short of significance, most likely because of low power. Spike-specific TCR breadth and depth rose significantly after two AZD1222 doses compared with day 0 and with MenACWY recipients. Vaccine-associated CD4 TCRs spanned the whole spike protein, with dominant responses in regions 160-218 and 743-854. Because no day 14 peak-response samples were available, repertoires were characterized only after the peak T cell response.

The chain employs TRBV28 and TRBJ1-2; TRBD1 is a weak D gene call, 5 bases matching. This sequence originates from an adult in good health. The sample in question was peripheral blood, obtained on day 0 of AZD1222 vaccination. The CDR3 reads as follows: CASSSPGDGYTF. The nucleotide sequence is given as TGTGCCAGCAGTTCCCCGGGGGATGGCTACACCTTC.